This T cell receptor beta chain was identified in a study of T cells in localized non-small cell lung cancer. Study-wide results and limits: Compared with tumor, uninvolved adjacent lung displayed greater T cell clonality, ranking highest overall.

For this clone: As yet, its antigen is unknown.

Assay used: immunoSEQ multiplex PCR; TCRdb lists only in-frame clones, some missing. The repertoire includes roughly 40,000 clones, more than 75% of them detected once, and around 3.4% sits in the top ten. CDR1 and CDR2 from the germline V gene are SGHTA and FQGNSA. CDR3 length: 15 amino acids. V shed 1 base and J 6 bases; nucleotides not matched to a gene: 4. The chain has TRBV7-2 and TRBJ2-1; the match to TRBD1 covers 9 bases. The receptor was derived from a man between 18 and 49 years old with stage I lung adenocarcinoma. The source material was peripheral blood, sampled before any cancer treatment. CDR3: CASSLGGQGSNEQFF. The CDR3 DNA follows: TGTGCCAGCAGCTTAGGAGGACAGGGGAGCAATGAGCAGTTCTTC.